The rows below give T cell receptor beta chains drawn from one sample of a study of blood T cell repertoires in COVID-19. Sequenced by immunoSEQ multiplex PCR; TCRdb stores in-frame clones only, minus some. The sample consists of 130,000 or so clones, around three quarters of them appearing once. The sequencing sample was made of peripheral blood. These receptors originate from a human donor in a cohort sampled during active COVID-19. Both conserved end residues are part of each CDR3. A D gene is named only where the DNA matches it firmly. Expanded clones are given a class, and other clones once, few, many or no size at all.

- TRBJ2-7 TRBD1 TRBV28 CASSLGTVPYEQYF TGTGCCAGCAGTTTGGGGACAGTCCCCTACGAGCAGTACTTC
medium-sized TRBJ2-5 TRBD2 TRBV9 CASSVEWQGGLGTQYF TGTGCCAGCAGCGTAGAGTGGCAGGGAGGGTTAGGGACCCAGTACTTC
- TRBJ2-5 TRBD2 TRBV11-2 CASSLGRGVTLRETQYF TGTGCCAGCAGCTTGGGGCGGGGGGTAACCCTCCGGGAGACCCAGTACTTC
- TRBJ2-7 TRBD1 TRBV11-2 CASSEQGAAHEQYF TGTGCCAGCAGCGAGCAGGGGGCGGCTCACGAGCAGTACTTC
- TRBJ2-7 TRBD1 TRBV6-6 CASSSLPLTGGEQYF TGTGCCAGCAGTTCCCTACCTCTGACAGGGGGCGAGCAGTACTTC
- TRBJ1-6 - TRBV11-2 CASSLQGYSPLHF TGTGCCAGCAGTCTACAGGGATACTCACCCCTCCACTTT
- TRBJ2-3 TRBD1 TRBV5-4 CASSSPGTETDTQYF TGTGCCAGCAGCTCCCCGGGGACAGAAACAGATACGCAGTATTTT
- TRBJ1-6 - TRBV6-2/TRBV6-3 CASSEGQLYNSPLHF TGTGCCAGCAGTGAGGGACAACTCTATAATTCACCCCTCCACTTT
- TRBJ2-3 TRBD2 TRBV10-1 CASSESGGTGRQGYTDTQYF TGCGCCAGCAGTGAGTCGGGGGGGACGGGCCGACAAGGATACACAGATACGCAGTATTTT
- TRBJ1-5 - TRBV12-3/TRBV12-4 CASSFPGREPQHF TGTGCCAGCAGTTTCCCCGGGAGAGAGCCCCAGCATTTT
few TRBJ1-5 TRBD1 TRBV18 CASSGQGDQPQHF TGTGCCAGCTCAGGACAGGGAGATCAGCCCCAGCATTTT
- TRBJ2-7 - TRBV7-9 CASSLGTGKVNEQYF TGTGCCAGCAGCTTAGGCACAGGGAAGGTGAACGAGCAGTACTTC
- TRBJ2-3 TRBD1 TRBV6-5 CASLGTGGTDTQYF TGTGCCAGCCTTGGGACAGGGGGCACAGATACGCAGTATTTT
few TRBJ2-3 TRBD2 TRBV5-1 CASSLRGGRGTDTQYF TGCGCCAGCAGCCTACGGGGGGGCCGAGGCACAGATACGCAGTATTTT
- TRBJ1-2 - TRBV2 CASSAGHALFGGYTF TGTGCCAGCAGTGCGGGACACGCTCTGTTCGGTGGCTACACCTTC
- TRBJ1-4 TRBD1 TRBV28 CASSTALGQGEKLFF TGTGCCAGCAGCACGGCGCTCGGACAGGGTGAAAAACTGTTTTTT
- TRBJ1-2 TRBD1 TRBV7-8 CASSLVGGQSNYGYTF TGTGCCAGCAGCTTAGTTGGGGGACAGAGTAACTATGGCTACACCTTC
few TRBJ2-5 - TRBV5-6 CASSLGTRQETQYF TGTGCCAGCAGCCTCGGGACAAGACAAGAGACCCAGTACTTC
- TRBJ2-3 TRBD2 TRBV27 CASSSGLAGTQYF TGTGCCAGCAGTTCCGGACTAGCTGGTACGCAGTATTTT
once TRBJ1-2 - TRBV27 CASSIGAGGDYGYTF TGTGCCAGCAGTATAGGGGCGGGGGGGGACTATGGCTACACCTTC
- TRBJ2-3 - TRBV7-2 CASSPDRGMTDTQYF TGTGCCAGCAGTCCCGATCGGGGGATGACAGATACGCAGTATTTT
few TRBJ1-2 - TRBV7-3 CASSAWPRGTDYGYTF TGTGCCAGCAGCGCTTGGCCGCGGGGAACGGACTATGGCTACACCTTC
- TRBJ1-5 TRBD1 TRBV5-1 CASSLEGADQPQHF TGCGCCAGCAGCTTGGAGGGGGCTGATCAGCCCCAGCATTTT
- TRBJ1-6 TRBD1 TRBV9 CASSVGTGGAYNSPLHF TGTGCCAGCAGCGTAGGGACAGGGGGCGCCTATAATTCACCCCTCCACTTT
- TRBJ2-7 - TRBV6-2/TRBV6-3 CASSRQAREQYF TGTGCCAGCAGTCGCCAAGCACGCGAGCAGTACTTC
- TRBJ1-2 TRBD1 TRBV18 CASSQDRGDYGYTF TGTGCCAGCTCACAGGACAGGGGCGACTATGGCTACACCTTC
- TRBJ2-2 TRBD2 TRBV5-1 CASSFSGGINTGELFF TGCGCCAGCAGCTTTAGCGGGGGTATCAACACCGGGGAGCTGTTTTTT
once TRBJ2-5 TRBD2 TRBV5-1 CASSLAGVKETQYF TGCGCCAGCAGCTTAGCGGGGGTGAAAGAGACCCAGTACTTC